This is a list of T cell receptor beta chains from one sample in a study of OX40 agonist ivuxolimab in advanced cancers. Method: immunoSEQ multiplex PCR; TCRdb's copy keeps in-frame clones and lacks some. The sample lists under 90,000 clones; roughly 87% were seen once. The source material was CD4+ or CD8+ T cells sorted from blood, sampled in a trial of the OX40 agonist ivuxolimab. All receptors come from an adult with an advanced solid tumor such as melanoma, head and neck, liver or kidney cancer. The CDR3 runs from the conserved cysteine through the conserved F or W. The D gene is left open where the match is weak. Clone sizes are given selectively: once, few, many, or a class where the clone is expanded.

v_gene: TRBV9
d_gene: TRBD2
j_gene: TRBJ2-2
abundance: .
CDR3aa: CASSVNPSGGGTGELFF
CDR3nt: TGTGCCAGCAGCGTGAACCCTAGCGGGGGCGGCACCGGGGAGCTGTTTTTT

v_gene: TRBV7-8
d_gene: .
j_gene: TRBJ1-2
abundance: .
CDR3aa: CASSLVGNYGYTF
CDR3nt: TGTGCCAGCAGCTTAGTGGGCAACTATGGCTACACCTTC

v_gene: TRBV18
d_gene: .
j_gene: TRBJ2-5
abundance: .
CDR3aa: CASSPQDSGETQYF
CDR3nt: TGTGCCAGCTCACCCCAAGATAGCGGCGAGACCCAGTACTTC

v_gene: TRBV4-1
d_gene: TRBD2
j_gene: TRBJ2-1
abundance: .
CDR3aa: CASRRENGNEQFF
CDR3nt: TGCGCCAGCAGGCGGGAGAATGGCAATGAGCAGTTCTTC

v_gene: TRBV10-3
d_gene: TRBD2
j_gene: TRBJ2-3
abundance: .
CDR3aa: CAIRGTSGGDTQYF
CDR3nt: TGTGCCATCAGGGGGACTAGCGGGGGAGATACGCAGTATTTT

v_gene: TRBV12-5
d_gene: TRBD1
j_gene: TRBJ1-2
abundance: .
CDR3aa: CASGPPSGTGFTF
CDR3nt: TGTGCTAGTGGTCCACCCTCCGGGACAGGGTTCACCTTC

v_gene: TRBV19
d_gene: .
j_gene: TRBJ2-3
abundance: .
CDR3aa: CASSRSTDTQYF
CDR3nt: TGTGCCAGTAGTCGGAGCACAGATACGCAGTATTTT

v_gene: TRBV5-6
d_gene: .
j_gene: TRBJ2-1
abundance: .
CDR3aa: CASSLVRGLGLFF
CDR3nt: TGTGCCAGCAGCTTGGTTCGGGGTTTGGGATTGTTCTTC

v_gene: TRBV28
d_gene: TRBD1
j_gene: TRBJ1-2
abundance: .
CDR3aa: CASSWGTGGFYGYTF
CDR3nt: TGTGCCAGCAGTTGGGGGACAGGGGGTTTCTATGGCTACACCTTC

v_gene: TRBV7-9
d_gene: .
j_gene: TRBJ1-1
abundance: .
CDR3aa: CASTVGGRNTEAFF
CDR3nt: TGTGCCAGCACCGTAGGTGGTAGGAACACTGAAGCTTTCTTT

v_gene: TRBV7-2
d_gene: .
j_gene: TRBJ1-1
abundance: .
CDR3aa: CASSLSDRLNTEAFF
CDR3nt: TGTGCCAGCAGCTTAAGTGACAGATTGAACACTGAAGCTTTCTTT

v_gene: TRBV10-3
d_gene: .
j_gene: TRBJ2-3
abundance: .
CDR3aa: CAIRTLLEDTQYF
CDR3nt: TGTGCCATCAGAACCTTATTGGAGGATACGCAGTATTTT

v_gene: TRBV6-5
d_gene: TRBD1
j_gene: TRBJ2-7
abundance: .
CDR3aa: CASRRGQGGEQYF
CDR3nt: TGTGCCAGCAGGCGCGGACAGGGAGGCGAGCAGTACTTC

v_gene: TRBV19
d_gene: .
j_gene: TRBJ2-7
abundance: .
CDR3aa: CASGPGGIADEQYF
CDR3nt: TGTGCTTCTGGACCTGGGGGCATCGCGGACGAGCAGTACTTC

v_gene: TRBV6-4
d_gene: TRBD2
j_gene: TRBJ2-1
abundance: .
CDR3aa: CASSETSASEQFF
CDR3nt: TGTGCCAGCAGTGAGACTAGCGCTTCTGAGCAGTTCTTC

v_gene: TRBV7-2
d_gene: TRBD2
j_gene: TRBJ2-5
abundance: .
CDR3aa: CASSLASGGQPQETQYF
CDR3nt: TGTGCCAGCAGCTTAGCAAGCGGGGGGCAACCCCAAGAGACCCAGTACTTC

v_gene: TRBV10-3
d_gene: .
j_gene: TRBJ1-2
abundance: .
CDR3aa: CATLPSPGYGYTF
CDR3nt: TGTGCCACTCTCCCTAGCCCGGGCTATGGCTACACCTTC

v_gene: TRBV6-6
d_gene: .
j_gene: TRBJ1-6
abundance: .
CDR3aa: CASSYSTSPLHF
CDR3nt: TGTGCCAGCAGTTACTCGACTTCACCCCTCCACTTT

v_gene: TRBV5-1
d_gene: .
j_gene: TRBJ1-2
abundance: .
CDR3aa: CASSEDGLNYGYTF
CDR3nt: TGCGCCAGCAGCGAAGACGGATTGAACTATGGCTACACCTTC

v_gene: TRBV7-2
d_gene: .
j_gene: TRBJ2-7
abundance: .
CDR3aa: CASSFPTSSYEQYF
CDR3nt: TGTGCCAGCAGCTTCCCGACTAGCTCCTACGAGCAGTACTTC

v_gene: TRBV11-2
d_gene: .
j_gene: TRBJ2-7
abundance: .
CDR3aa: CASSQRTVGYEQYF
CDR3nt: TGTGCCAGCAGCCAGCGGACAGTGGGTTACGAGCAGTACTTC

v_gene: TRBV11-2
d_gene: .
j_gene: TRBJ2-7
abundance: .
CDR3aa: CASSLGLLYEQYF
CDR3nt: TGTGCCAGCAGTTTAGGGCTCCTCTACGAGCAGTACTTC

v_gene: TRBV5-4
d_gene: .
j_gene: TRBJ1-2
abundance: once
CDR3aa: CASSLVFTDYGYTF
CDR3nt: TGTGCCAGCAGCTTGGTTTTTACGGACTATGGCTACACCTTC

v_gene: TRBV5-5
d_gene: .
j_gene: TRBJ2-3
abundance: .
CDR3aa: CASSIGLTSTDTQYF
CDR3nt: TGTGCCAGCAGCATAGGACTAACCTCCACAGATACGCAGTATTTT

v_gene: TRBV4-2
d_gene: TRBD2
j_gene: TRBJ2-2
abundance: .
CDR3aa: CASSQDASGGSNTGELFF
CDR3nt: TGTGCCAGCAGCCAAGATGCCAGCGGGGGGAGCAACACCGGGGAGCTGTTTTTT

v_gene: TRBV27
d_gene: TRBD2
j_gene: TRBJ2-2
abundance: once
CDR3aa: CASSPGLGTGELFF
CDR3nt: TGTGCCAGCAGTCCCGGACTAGGCACCGGGGAGCTGTTTTTT

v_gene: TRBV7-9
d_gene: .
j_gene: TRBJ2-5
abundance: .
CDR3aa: CASSLSRVGRETQYF
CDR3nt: TGTGCCAGCAGCTTAAGTCGGGTAGGGCGGGAGACCCAGTACTTC

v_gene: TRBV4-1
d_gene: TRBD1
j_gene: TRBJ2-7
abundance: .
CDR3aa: CASSRVTGTLGEQYF
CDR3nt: TGCGCCAGCAGCCGAGTGACAGGGACCCTCGGCGAGCAGTACTTC

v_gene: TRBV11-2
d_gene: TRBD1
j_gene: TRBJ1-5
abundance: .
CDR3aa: CASSLTDRDQPQHF
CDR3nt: TGTGCCAGCAGCTTAACTGACAGGGATCAGCCCCAGCATTTT

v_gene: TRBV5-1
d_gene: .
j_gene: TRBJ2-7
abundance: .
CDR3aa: CASSAEGAGEQYF
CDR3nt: TGCGCCAGCAGCGCCGAGGGGGCGGGGGAGCAGTACTTC

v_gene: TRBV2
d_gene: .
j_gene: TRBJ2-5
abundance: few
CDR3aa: CASSEDGGETQYF
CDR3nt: TGTGCCAGCAGTGAAGATGGTGGGGAGACCCAGTACTTC

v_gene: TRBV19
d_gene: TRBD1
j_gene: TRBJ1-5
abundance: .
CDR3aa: CASSMDRGRNQPQHF
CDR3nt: TGTGCCAGTAGTATGGACAGGGGACGCAATCAGCCCCAGCATTTT

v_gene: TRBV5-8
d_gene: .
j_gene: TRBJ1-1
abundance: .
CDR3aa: CASSLQRNTEAFF
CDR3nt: TGTGCCAGCAGCTTACAGCGGAACACTGAAGCTTTCTTT

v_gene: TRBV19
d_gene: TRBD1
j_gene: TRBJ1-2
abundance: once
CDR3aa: CASSMSRGLRGYTF
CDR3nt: TGTGCCAGTAGTATGAGCAGGGGGCTTCGTGGCTACACCTTC

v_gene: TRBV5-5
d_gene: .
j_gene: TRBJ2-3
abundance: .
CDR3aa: CASSVGVRADTQYF
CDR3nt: TGTGCCAGCAGCGTGGGGGTAAGGGCAGATACGCAGTATTTT

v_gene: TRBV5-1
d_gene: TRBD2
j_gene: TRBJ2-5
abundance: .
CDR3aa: CASRTSGRAEETQYF
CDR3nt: TGCGCCAGCAGAACTAGCGGGAGGGCCGAGGAGACCCAGTACTTC

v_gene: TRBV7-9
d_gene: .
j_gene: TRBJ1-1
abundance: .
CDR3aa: CASSPTAMNTEAFF
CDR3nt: TGTGCCAGCAGCCCTACCGCCATGAACACTGAAGCTTTCTTT

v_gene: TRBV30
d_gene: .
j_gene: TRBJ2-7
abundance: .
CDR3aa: CAWSRETYEQYF
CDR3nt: TGTGCCTGGAGTAGGGAAACCTACGAGCAGTACTTC

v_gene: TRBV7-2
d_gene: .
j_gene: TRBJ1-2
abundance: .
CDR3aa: CASSLGAGVYGYTF
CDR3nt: TGTGCCAGCAGCTTAGGGGCAGGAGTCTATGGCTACACCTTC

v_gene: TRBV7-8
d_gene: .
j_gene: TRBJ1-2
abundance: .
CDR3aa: CASSYAGQTLYGYTF
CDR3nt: TGTGCCAGCAGTTATGCCGGGCAGACTCTCTATGGCTACACCTTC

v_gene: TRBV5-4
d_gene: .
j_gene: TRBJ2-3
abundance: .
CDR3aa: CASSLGTSYETDTQYF
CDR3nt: TGTGCCAGCAGCTTGGGTACTAGCTATGAAACAGATACGCAGTATTTT

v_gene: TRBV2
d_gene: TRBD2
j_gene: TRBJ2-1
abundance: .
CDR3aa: CASTLAGEQFF
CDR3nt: TGTGCCAGCACACTAGCGGGAGAGCAGTTCTTC

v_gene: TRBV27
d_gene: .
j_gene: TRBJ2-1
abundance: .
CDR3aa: CASMRDRTYNEQFF
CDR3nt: TGTGCCAGCATGCGGGACAGAACATACAATGAGCAGTTCTTC

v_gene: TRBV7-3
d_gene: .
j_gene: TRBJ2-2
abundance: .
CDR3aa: CASSFNPTAPGELFF
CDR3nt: TGTGCCAGCAGCTTTAACCCTACAGCGCCCGGGGAGCTGTTTTTT

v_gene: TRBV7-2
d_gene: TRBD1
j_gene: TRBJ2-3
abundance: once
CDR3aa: CASSQGTARTDTQYF
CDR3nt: TGTGCCAGCAGCCAGGGGACAGCTCGCACAGATACGCAGTATTTT

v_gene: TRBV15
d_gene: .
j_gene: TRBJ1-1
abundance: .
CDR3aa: CATSRVLLNTEAFF
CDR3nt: TGTGCCACCAGCAGAGTGTTATTGAACACTGAAGCTTTCTTT

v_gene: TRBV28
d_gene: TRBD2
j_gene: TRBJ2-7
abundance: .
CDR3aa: CASSSGGYEQYF
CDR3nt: TGTGCCAGCAGTTCGGGGGGCTACGAGCAGTACTTC

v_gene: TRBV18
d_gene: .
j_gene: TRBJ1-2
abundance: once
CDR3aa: CASSPNEGRGGYTF
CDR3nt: TGTGCCAGCTCACCAAATGAGGGAAGGGGTGGCTACACCTTC

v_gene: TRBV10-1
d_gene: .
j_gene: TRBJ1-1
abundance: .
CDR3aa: CASSKRRNTEAFF
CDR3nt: TGCGCCAGCAGTAAGCGCAGGAACACTGAAGCTTTCTTT

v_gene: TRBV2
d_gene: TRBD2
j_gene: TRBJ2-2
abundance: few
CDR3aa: CASRTSVSTGELFF
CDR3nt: TGTGCCAGCAGGACTAGCGTTTCTACCGGGGAGCTGTTTTTT